The rows below give T cell receptor beta chains drawn from one sample of a study of T cell changes during pregnancy in multiple sclerosis. Some clones are missing from TCRdb's copy, which holds only in-frame ones; the method was immunoSEQ multiplex PCR. Here the sample spans approximately 99,000 clones, approximately 93% being singletons. The sample here was peripheral blood, taken after pregnancy. These TCRs come from a female donor with multiple sclerosis, enrolled in a pregnancy study. CDR3s leave out the opening cysteine and the closing phenylalanine or tryptophan. Fields, in order: V gene, J gene, CDR3 protein.

>TRBV5-5|TRBJ1-3
ASSLGSTLSGNTIY
>TRBV1|TRBJ2-1
TSSQRVPFLLSSNEQF
>TRBV30|TRBJ2-2
AWSVLVGRDTGELF
>TRBV7-9|TRBJ1-1
ASSPNQGGQSNTEAF
>TRBV6-5|TRBJ2-5
ASRKMGQLKTQY
>TRBV5-4|TRBJ2-2
ASSSGSTWGGELF
>TRBV6-1|TRBJ2-5
ASRTRERETQY
>TRBV2|TRBJ2-3
ASSEELAADTQY
>TRBV5-4|TRBJ2-1
ASSWGGSSYNEQF
>TRBV19|TRBJ2-2
ASSRGQGRNTGELF
>TRBV15|TRBJ1-1
ATSRDQEGSEAF